Shown below are 27 T cell receptor beta chains from a single sample sequenced in a study of vaccination and CD4 T cells after COVID-19. Their target antigens are unknown. Scientists ran DNA taken from cultured CD4+ T cells through the Oncomine TCR Beta short-read assay for sequencing. TCRdb reprocessed the PCR reads with MiXCR, giving one entry per CDR3 protein. The table shows more than 9,000 distinct CDR3 sequences, with 40% to 60% occurring only once. Treatment denoted: roughly 10-day PBMC culture with coronavirus spike peptide pools or control peptides (ViraFEST assay). What was sequenced was CD4+ T cells from blood, cultured in vitro. These receptors originate from a human donor who had recovered from COVID-19.

This clonotype was counted a few times. The V call is TRBV10-1, the J call TRBJ2-7; 8 bases are a match to TRBD1. The CDR3 loop spans 15 amino acids. Germline assignment: CDR1 WNHNN and CDR2 SYGVQD (reference sequence). The V and J ends lost 6 bases and 4 bases, in that order; junction bases with no gene match: 11. The DNA of the CDR3 is TGCGCCAGCAGGGGGACAGGCCCAACCGTATACGAGCAGTACTTC. Translating gives CASRGTGPTVYEQYF.

The chain has TRBV10-3 and TRBJ2-7; weak D call: TRBD2 (5 bases). There are 14 residues in the CDR3. CDR1 is ENHRY and CDR2 is SYGVKD in the germline V gene. Between the trimmed V and J ends, which lost 2 bases and 3 bases, there was a span of 11 bases. DNA of the CDR3: TGTGCCATCAGTGAGACCGGACGGGACTACGAGCAGTACTTC. Translation: CAISETGRDYEQYF.

This clonotype turned up a few times. The chain uses TRBV7-2 and TRBJ2-5; 8 nucleotides align to TRBD1. The CDR3 runs to 15 residues. Germline loops: CDR1 SGHTA, CDR2 FQGNSA. Trimming took 0 bases from V and 8 from J; bases not matched to a gene: 8. The CDR3 protein is CASSLATGDWGTQYF. CDR3 bases: TGTGCCAGCAGCTTAGCGACAGGGGATTGGGGAACCCAGTACTTC.

This rearrangement joins TRBV7-9 to TRBJ1-1, with unresolved D. The germline V gene encodes CDR1 SEHNR and CDR2 FQNEAQ (reference sequence). The length of the CDR3 is 13 residues. The germline V and J ends were trimmed by 5 bases and 4 bases, with 11 bases remaining between them. The CDR3 is CASSPWGGTEAFF. For the CDR3, the DNA is TGTGCCAGCAGCCCCTGGGGTGGCACTGAAGCTTTCTTT. Full variable domain (outside the CDR3, taken from reference TRBV7-9 and TRBJ1-1): DTGVSQNPRHKITKRGQNVTFRCDPISEHNRLYWYRQTLGQGPEFLTYFQNEAQLEKSRLLSDRFSAERPKGSFSTLEIQRTEQGDSAMYLCASSPWGGTEAFFGQGTRLTVV.

This chain links TRBV29-1 with TRBJ2-1; 7 positions agree with TRBD2. The V gene's germline CDR1 is SQVTM and CDR2 ANQGSEA. The CDR3 spans 13 residues. After removal of 4 bases from V and 6 bases from J, the junction contained 6 bases not matched to a gene. CDR3 in amino acids: CSVVRGLGNEQFF. CDR3 nucleotides: TGCAGCGTTGTTCGCGGACTAGGCAATGAGCAGTTCTTC.

Here the CDR3 DNA reads TGTGCCAGCAGTTATGATTGGACAGGGACTAGTAGGTACACTGAAGCTTTCTTT. Translating gives CASSYDWTGTSRYTEAFF. V gene TRBV28 combines with J gene TRBJ1-1, with 8 bases lining up with TRBD1. Germline trimming cut 4 bases from V and 3 bases from J; bases unmatched to any gene: 16. The CDR3 is 18 residues long. The germline V gene has CDR1 MDHEN and CDR2 SYDVKM. Based on the CDR3 plus reference TRBV28 and TRBJ1-1, the full variable domain is DVKVTQSSRYLVKRTGEKVFLECVQDMDHENMFWYRQDPGLGLRLIYFSYDVKMKEKGDIPEGYSVSREKKERFSLILESASTNQTSMYLCASSYDWTGTSRYTEAFFGQGTRLTVV.

J is TRBJ1-1 and V is TRBV14, with D possibly being TRBD1 (5 bases). Germline CDR1 is SGHDN and CDR2 is FVKESK. CDR3 length: 14 amino acids. Trimming shortened V by 4 bases and J by 2 bases, and 11 bases separated the two germline ends. CDR3 coding DNA: TGTGCCAGCAGCCTGGGGCTCGCCAACACTGAAGCTTTCTTT. Translation: CASSLGLANTEAFF.

The chain employs TRBV7-2 and TRBJ1-4; D is undetermined. Between the trimmed V and J ends, which lost 5 bases and 7 bases, there was a span of 14 bases. Looked up from germline, CDR1 is SGHTA and CDR2 is FQGNSA. The CDR3 sequence is 14 residues long. The CDR3: CASSLKGGGEKLFF. In DNA form, the CDR3 reads TGTGCCAGCAGCCTTAAGGGAGGTGGTGAAAAACTGTTTTTT.

The V gene is TRBV9, the J gene TRBJ1-1; D is unresolved. In germline, CDR1 is SGDLS, CDR2 YYNGEE. This CDR3 has 14 residues. V gave up 3 bases and J gave up 1 base, with 10 bases separating them. In nucleotides, the CDR3 is TGTGCCAGCAGCGGCCTCGGGAAGAACACTGAAGCTTTCTTT. Its protein product is CASSGLGKNTEAFF.

CDR3 coding DNA: TGTGCCAGCAGAAGATTGGGACAGCCGAACACTGAAGCTTTCTTT. Protein: CASRRLGQPNTEAFF. The J gene is TRBJ1-1, the V gene TRBV2; TRBD1 matches 7 bases. Germline CDR1 SNHLY, CDR2 FYNNEI. V was pared by 6 bases and J by 1 base, with 8 bases of the junction left unmatched. The CDR3 is 15 residues long.

The chain carries TRBV7-3 and TRBJ2-1; the D gene could be TRBD1 or TRBD2 (5 bases each). CDR1 is SGHTA and CDR2 is FQGTGA in the germline V gene. The CDR3 runs to 14 residues. V gave up 2 bases and J gave up 6 bases, with 11 bases separating them. The CDR3 DNA reads TGTGCCAGCAGCTTATGGGGGTGGGGCAATGAGCAGTTCTTC. Amino acid sequence: CASSLWGWGNEQFF.

The chain couples TRBV7-8 to TRBJ1-1; 8 bases map to TRBD1. After removal of 4 bases from V and 8 bases from J, the junction contained 9 bases not matched to a gene. The CDR3 runs to 14 residues. Per the germline V gene, CDR1 is SGHVS and CDR2 is FQNEAQ. CDR3 sequence reads: CASSSADRGGEAFF. For the CDR3, the DNA is TGTGCCAGCAGCTCGGCCGACAGGGGTGGGGAAGCTTTCTTT.

This clonotype is a singleton in its sample. The chain uses TRBV5-4 and TRBJ2-1; 8 positions match TRBD1. Trimming took 2 bases from V and 9 from J; bases not matched to a gene: 10. From germline, CDR1 is SGHNT and CDR2 YYREEE (reference sequence). The CDR3 is made up of 15 amino acids. CDR3 coding DNA: TGTGCCAGCAGCTTCGTGCGACAGGGGAGCGGTGAGCAGTTCTTC. Its translation: CASSFVRQGSGEQFF.

The rearrangement joins TRBV20-1 to TRBJ2-7, with a weak D call TRBD1 (6 bases). Germline CDR1 is DFQATT and CDR2 is SNEGSKA (reference sequence). The CDR3 totals 14 residues. Trimming removed 0 bases at V and 3 bases at J, with 12 bases between. CDR3 residues: CSARDPGQIYEQYF. In DNA form, the CDR3 reads TGCAGTGCTAGAGACCCGGGACAAATCTACGAGCAGTACTTC.

By frequency in the sample, this clonotype is medium-sized (0.01 to 0.1%). The V gene is TRBV7-9, the J gene TRBJ1-2; 7 bases agree with TRBD1. Germline trimming cut 9 bases from V and 1 base from J; bases unmatched to any gene: 5. The CDR3 contains 13 residues. In germline, CDR1 is SEHNR, CDR2 FQNEAQ (reference sequence). In DNA form, the CDR3 reads TGTGCCAGTCGACAGGGACTTAACTATGGCTACACCTTC. Amino acids: CASRQGLNYGYTF.

This chain connects TRBV20-1 to TRBJ1-1; D not certain. V was trimmed by 6 bases and J by 6 bases, leaving 17 bases between them. The CDR3 spans 13 residues. Germline assignment: CDR1 DFQATT and CDR2 SNEGSKA (reference sequence). For the CDR3, the DNA is TGCAGTGCGGCAGTTTTTGGGTCCTCTGAAGCTTTCTTT. Translating it yields CSAAVFGSSEAFF.

There are a few counts of this clonotype. The rearrangement joins TRBV7-6 to TRBJ1-6; maybe TRBD1 (6 bases). This CDR3 is 15 amino acids long. Germline V gene lookup returns CDR1 SGHVS and CDR2 FNYEAQ. V was clipped by 4 bases and J by 10 bases, with 17 bases between them. CDR3 residues: CASSSQGGGGSPLHF. Written as DNA, the CDR3 is TGTGCCAGCAGCTCCCAAGGAGGGGGTGGATCACCCCTCCACTTT. The whole variable domain, filled in from reference TRBV7-6 and TRBJ1-6, reads GAGVSQSPRYKVTKRGQDVALRCDPISGHVSLYWYRQALGQGPEFLTYFNYEAQQDKSGLPNDRFSAERPEGSISTLTIQRTEQRDSAMYRCASSSQGGGGSPLHFGNGTRLTVT.

The rearrangement links TRBV19 to TRBJ2-7, with D possibly called TRBD1 or TRBD2 (5 bases each). The CDR3 totals 13 residues. The V end lost 6 bases, the J end lost 5 bases, and 14 bases lay between the germline ends. The V gene's germline CDR1 is LNHDA and CDR2 SQIVND (reference sequence). CDR3 sequence: CASSGAIEDEQYF. CDR3 nucleotides: TGTGCCAGTAGCGGGGCTATAGAAGACGAGCAGTACTTC.

V and J are TRBV4-3 and TRBJ2-2, with D possibly TRBD1 on 6 matching bases. Germline V gene lookup returns CDR1 LGHNA and CDR2 YSLEER. The V end lost 1 base, the J end lost 4 bases, and 13 bases lay between the germline ends. The CDR3 is made up of 16 amino acids. The CDR3 sequence is CASSQVLGQSTGELFF. DNA of the CDR3: TGCGCCAGCAGCCAAGTGCTAGGACAGAGCACCGGGGAGCTGTTTTTT.

The chain uses TRBV6-5 and TRBJ2-6; 9 bases align to TRBD1. The CDR3 is made up of 18 amino acids. Losses at the gene ends were 6 bases for V and 4 bases for J; bases not matched to a gene: 13. Per the germline V gene, CDR1 is MNHEY and CDR2 is SVGAGI. This CDR3 is CASRRWRDRVSGANVLTF. The CDR3, as DNA: TGTGCCAGCAGGCGCTGGAGGGACAGGGTATCGGGGGCCAACGTCCTGACTTTC.

The chain recombines TRBV2 with TRBJ1-3; D gene uncertain. The germline V gene has CDR1 SNHLY and CDR2 FYNNEI. Trimming shortened V by 8 bases and J by 0 bases, and 5 bases separated the two germline ends. The CDR3 is 12 residues long. CDR3 loop: CASGGSGNTIYF. The CDR3 nucleotides are TGTGCCAGCGGTGGCTCTGGAAACACCATATATTTT.

This sequence joins TRBV11-3 and TRBJ1-1; TRBD1 aligns across 11 bases. Trimming removed 4 bases from V and 3 bases from J; junction bases left unmatched: 10. The CDR3 loop spans 17 amino acids. Germline assignment: CDR1 SGHNT and CDR2 YENEEA. The CDR3: CASSSVDRDRGYTEAFF. CDR3 DNA: TGTGCCAGCAGCTCAGTAGACCGGGACAGGGGGTACACTGAAGCTTTCTTT. The variable domain in full, with the rest retrieved from reference TRBV11-3 and TRBJ1-1, is EAGVVQSPRYKIIEKKQPVAFWCNPISGHNTLYWYLQNLGQGPELLIRYENEEAVDDSQLPKDRFSAERLKGVDSTLKIQPAELGDSAVYLCASSSVDRDRGYTEAFFGQGTRLTVV.

This clonotype was detected only a few times. The chain combines TRBV19 with TRBJ2-2; D gene ambiguous. The CDR3 is made up of 16 amino acids. CDR1 and CDR2 from the germline V gene are LNHDA and SQIVND (reference sequence). Trimming pared 3 bases from V and 6 bases from J, leaving 17 bases between. The CDR3 sequence: CASSILTTRYAGELFF. DNA for the CDR3: TGTGCCAGTAGTATTCTAACAACCCGTTATGCCGGGGAGCTGTTTTTT.

The chain is built from TRBV6-2 or TRBV6-3 and TRBJ2-2; 9 bases match TRBD2. The CDR3 sequence is 16 residues long. Germline-derived CDR1 and CDR2 are MNHEY and SVGEGT. Trimming at V came to 7 bases and at J to 5 bases, leaving 11 bases not matched to a gene. The chain's CDR3 is CASTDEVAGETGELFF. The CDR3 nucleotides read TGTGCCAGCACCGACGAGGTAGCGGGAGAAACCGGGGAGCTGTTTTTT.

This chain uses TRBV7-3 with TRBJ2-7, with a weak D call TRBD2 (6 bases). The CDR3 consists of 15 residues. Germline V gene lookup returns CDR1 SGHTA and CDR2 FQGTGA. Trimming took off 5 bases at V and 5 bases at J, with 19 bases between the two ends. CDR3 nucleotides: TGTGCCAGCAGCCCCCTGGGTGGCGGGGCTAACGAGCAGTACTTC. Translation: CASSPLGGGANEQYF.

V usage is TRBV19 and J usage is TRBJ2-2; D unclear. This CDR3 comprises 11 residues. Germline loops: CDR1 LNHDA, CDR2 SQIVND (reference sequence). Trimming left V 4 bases short and J 7 bases short, with 4 bases between. The CDR3 here is CASSNDGELFF. Written as DNA, the CDR3 is TGTGCCAGTAGTAACGACGGGGAGCTGTTTTTT.

The chain combines TRBV6-2 or TRBV6-3 with TRBJ1-2; possible D gene TRBD1, 5 bases. The V gene's germline CDR1 is MNHEY and CDR2 SVGEGT. This CDR3 is built from 23 residues. V was pared by 2 bases and J by 0 bases, with 34 bases between. As DNA, the CDR3 is TGTGCCAGCAGTTACCCAACACTGGGGAGAGAGGGGCTAACCAGGGCGGCTAACTATGGCTACACCTTC. It specifies CASSYPTLGREGLTRAANYGYTF.